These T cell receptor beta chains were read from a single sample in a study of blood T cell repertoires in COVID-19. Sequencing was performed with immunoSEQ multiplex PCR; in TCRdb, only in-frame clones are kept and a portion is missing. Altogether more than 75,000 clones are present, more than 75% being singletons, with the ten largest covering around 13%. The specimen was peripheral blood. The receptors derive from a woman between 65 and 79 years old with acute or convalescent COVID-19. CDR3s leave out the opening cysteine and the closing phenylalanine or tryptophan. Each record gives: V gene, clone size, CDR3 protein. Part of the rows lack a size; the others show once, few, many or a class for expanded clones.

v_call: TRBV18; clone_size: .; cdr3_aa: ASSPLGGTEAF
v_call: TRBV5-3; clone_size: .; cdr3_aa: ARRGKAGSTYNEQF
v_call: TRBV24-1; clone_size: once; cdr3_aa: ATSDSGQGWGEKLF
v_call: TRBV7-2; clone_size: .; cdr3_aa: ASSWGDQETQY
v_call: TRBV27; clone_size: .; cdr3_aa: ASRTSGGAVEQF
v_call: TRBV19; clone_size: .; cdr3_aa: ASSIDWPTPDTQY
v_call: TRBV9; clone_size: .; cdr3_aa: ASSGSGGAGDTQY
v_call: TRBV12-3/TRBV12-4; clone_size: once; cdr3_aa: ATGTGGAGYT
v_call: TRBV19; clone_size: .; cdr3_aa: ASSIPPRTATNTGELF
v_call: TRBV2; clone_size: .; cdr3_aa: ASSRDRGQSTEAF
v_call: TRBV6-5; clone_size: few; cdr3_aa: ASRSQGAYTEAF
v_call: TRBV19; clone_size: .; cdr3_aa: ASTPYRGNEQF
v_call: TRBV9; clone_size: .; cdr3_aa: ASSVGTGHDGYT
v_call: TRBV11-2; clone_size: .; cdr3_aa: ASSLGGGVAGELF
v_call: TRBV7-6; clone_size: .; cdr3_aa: ASSRLAENEQF
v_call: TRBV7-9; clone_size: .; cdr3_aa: ASSSSGLAGGANEQF
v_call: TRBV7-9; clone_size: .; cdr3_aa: ASSFGIGGKETQY
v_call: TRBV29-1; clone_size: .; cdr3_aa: SVRGYSYNEQF
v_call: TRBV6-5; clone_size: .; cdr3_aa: ASSYSPTGGNQPQH
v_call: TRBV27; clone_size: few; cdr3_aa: ASSFGQAGNSPLH
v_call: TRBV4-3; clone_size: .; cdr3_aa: ASSQDPGGTKTQY
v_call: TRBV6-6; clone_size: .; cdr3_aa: ASSILAGGGGTQY
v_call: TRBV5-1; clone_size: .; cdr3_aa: ASSWGQRRFEAF
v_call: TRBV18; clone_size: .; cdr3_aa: ASSPLLGTGENIQY
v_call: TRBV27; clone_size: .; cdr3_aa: ASSFAGLGPTDTQY
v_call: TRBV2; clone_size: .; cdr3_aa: ASSEASRSVF
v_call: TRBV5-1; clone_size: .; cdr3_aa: ASSPEYDPVPRTQY
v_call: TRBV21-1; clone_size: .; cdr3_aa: ASSNLGLAGGEGRTGELF
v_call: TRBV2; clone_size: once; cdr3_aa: ASSEWTGGQETQY
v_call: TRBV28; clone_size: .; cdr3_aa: ASSSRTILTQY
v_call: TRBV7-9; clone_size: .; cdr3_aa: ASSPGQGNEKLF
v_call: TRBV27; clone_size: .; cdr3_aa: ASSFQGSSNTGELF
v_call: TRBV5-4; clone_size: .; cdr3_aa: ASSLGRQGANEAF
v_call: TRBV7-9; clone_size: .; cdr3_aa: ASSVTGTGGYT
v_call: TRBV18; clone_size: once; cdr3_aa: ASSRGTGAGNTIY